This T cell receptor beta chain was documented in a study of cytomegalovirus exposure and HLA in healthy donors. Study as a whole: In a later analysis, it was reported that the roughly 120 validation repertoires had been produced on the same platform as the 500 to 750 repertoires belonging to the first cohort. Whole-study results and caveats: Subsequent analysis showed first-cohort TCR clusters tending to co-occur in 120 validation repertoires. Whilst most TCR sequences proved rare, a subset of public TCRs occurred across many donors. Through in vitro validation, three CMV-associated chains were shown to be specific for CMV antigens.

Libraries were prepared by immunoSEQ multiplex PCR; TCRdb keeps only in-frame clonotypes and omits some of them. The data show approximately 190,000 clones, about 80% seen once. On this clone: Its antigen is as yet unknown.

The sequencing input was PBMCs. This TCR was recovered from a man between 18 and 35 years old in good health and CMV-seropositive.

CDR3 sequence reads: CASSHGNRDSLYSNQPQHF. DNA of the CDR3: TGCGCCAGCAGCCATGGCAACCGGGACAGCCTGTATAGCAATCAGCCCCAGCATTTT. The V gene is TRBV4-3, the J gene TRBJ1-5; 7 bases fit TRBD1. The germline CDR1 and CDR2 sequences are LGHNA and YSLEER. The J segment lost 0 bases and the V segment lost 3 bases, leaving 14 bases of the junction unmatched. The length of the CDR3 is 19 residues.